The 5 T cell receptor beta chains below come from one sample, sequenced in a study of blood T cell repertoires in COVID-19. This table comes from immunoSEQ multiplex PCR, and its TCRdb copy is limited to in-frame clones, with some not included. The sample records 150,000 or so clones, 60% to 75% being singletons. Sequenced input: peripheral blood. The receptor set was obtained from an older woman with acute or convalescent COVID-19.

This rearrangement joins TRBV6-6 to TRBJ1-6; D is unclear. The CDR3 length is 13 residues. V was shortened by 5 bases and J by 7 bases, with 9 bases between the two germline ends. Germline V gene sequence: CDR1 MNHNY, CDR2 SVGAGI (reference sequence). The CDR3 region is CASSASLNSPLHF. The DNA of the CDR3 is TGTGCCAGCAGTGCCTCCCTAAATTCACCCCTCCACTTT.

This clone has a count of ten or more. This rearrangement joins TRBV14 to TRBJ1-1; D might be TRBD1 (6 bases). Germline V gene lookup returns CDR1 SGHDN and CDR2 FVKESK. V lost 2 bases, J lost 1 base, and 14 bases lay in between. The CDR3 contains 16 residues. The CDR3 sequence: CASSQRGSRRNTEAFF. Written as DNA, the CDR3 is TGTGCCAGCAGCCAAAGGGGGTCGCGGCGGAACACTGAAGCTTTCTTT.

The chain employs TRBV13 and TRBJ2-3, with D maybe TRBD2 (5 bases). V lost 3 bases to trimming and J lost 1 base, with 8 bases between them. This CDR3 spans 14 amino acids. Germline V lookup: CDR1 PRHDT, CDR2 FYEKMQ (reference sequence). The CDR3 coding sequence is TGTGCCAGCAGCTTCGAGGGAGGCACAGATACGCAGTATTTT. Residues: CASSFEGGTDTQYF.

J is TRBJ2-1 and V is TRBV7-3; D may be TRBD1 (6 bases). Germline V gene data show CDR1 as SGHTA and CDR2 as FQGTGA. V was cut by 4 bases and J by 0 bases, with 10 bases left in between. The CDR3 consists of 15 residues. The CDR3 DNA follows: TGTGCCAGCAGCTCTCAGACAGGCTCCTACAATGAGCAGTTCTTC. It codes for CASSSQTGSYNEQFF.

The genes are TRBV7-8 and TRBJ1-1, with a tentative D call TRBD1 (6 bases). The V and J ends lost 4 bases and 8 bases respectively, with 11 bases between them. There are 12 residues in the CDR3. Germline CDR1 is SGHVS and CDR2 is FQNEAQ. DNA for the CDR3: TGTGCCAGCAGCTCAGGGGTATGGGAAGCTTTCTTT. Translated: CASSSGVWEAFF.